One and the same sample provided the 8 T cell receptor beta chains below, sequenced in a study of human T cells and chemical hapten exposure. Time point meaning: healthy volunteer bleed at 6 weeks. It was unfractionated whole blood from which total RNA was extracted. TCRdb used MiXCR to reprocess the RACE reads, holding one entry per CDR3 protein. The sample includes about 82,000 distinct CDR3 sequences, about 9% of them seen just once. The sample comprised whole blood. The receptor source for this set is a male donor in good health. Some clones in this sample may be carry-over from other donors' samples.

The chain uses TRBV4-1 and TRBJ2-5; no clear D. Deletions cut 1 base from V and 3 bases from J, with 6 bases between. CDR3 length: 13 residues. Germline CDR1 reads MGHRA; CDR2 reads YSYEKL. CDR3 sequence: CASSQVLKETQYF. In nucleotides, the CDR3 is TGCGCCAGCAGCCAAGTCTTGAAAGAGACCCAGTACTTC.

This clonotype occurred many times. The chain recombines TRBV6-5 with TRBJ2-5, with a possible D match to TRBD2 (7 bases). The V end lost 0 bases, the J end lost 1 base, and 12 bases lay between the germline ends. Germline V gene lookup returns CDR1 MNHEY and CDR2 SVGAGI. CDR3 length: 16 amino acids. CDR3 in DNA: TGTGCCAGCAGTTACTCTGGGCGGGGGCTCCAAGAGACCCAGTACTTC. Its translation is CASSYSGRGLQETQYF.

This rearrangement joins TRBV27 to TRBJ2-7; 7 bases fit TRBD2. J was trimmed by 2 bases and V by 5 bases; bases with no gene match: 9. The germline gives CDR1 MNHEY, CDR2 SMNVEV (reference sequence). The CDR3 spans 15 residues. CDR3 protein: CASSPLAGEPYEQYF. Written as DNA, the CDR3 is TGTGCCAGCAGTCCGCTCGCGGGGGAGCCCTACGAGCAGTACTTC.

This clonotype was counted a few times. V gene TRBV4-2 combines with J gene TRBJ1-2; D remains unclear. The CDR3 is made up of 16 amino acids. V was cut by 4 bases and J by 6 bases, with 21 bases left in between. Germline CDR1 is LGHNA and CDR2 is YNFKEQ. CDR3 nucleotides: TGTGCCAGCAGCCCACATTCCACCGTGGTTGGTGATGGCTACACCTTC. As protein: CASSPHSTVVGDGYTF.

Many counts were recorded for this clonotype. The chain couples TRBV4-1 to TRBJ2-5; weak D call: TRBD1 (5 bases). This CDR3 comprises 14 residues. Trimming stripped 0 bases from V and 5 bases from J, with 10 bases between. The germline gives CDR1 MGHRA, CDR2 YSYEKL. CDR3 sequence reads: CASSQDQGPETQYF. The DNA for the CDR3 is TGCGCCAGCAGCCAAGATCAGGGCCCGGAGACCCAGTACTTC.

This clonotype came up a few times. The CDR3 bases are TGTGCCAGCAGCTTAGTAGGGGGTGGTGGTGAAAAACTGTTTTTT. Protein product: CASSLVGGGGEKLFF. The J gene is TRBJ1-4, the V gene TRBV7-2, with a possible D match to TRBD1 (6 bases). Germline lookup yields CDR1 SGHTA and CDR2 FQGNSA. The CDR3 is made up of 15 amino acids. The V end lost 1 base, the J end lost 7 bases, and 13 bases lay between the germline ends. Combining the CDR3 with reference TRBV7-2 and TRBJ1-4 gives the whole variable domain GAGVSQSPSNKVTEKGKDVELRCDPISGHTALYWYRQSLGQGLEFLIYFQGNSAPDKSGLPSDRFSAERTGGSVSTLTIQRTQQEDSAVYLCASSLVGGGGEKLFFGSGTQLSVL.

The rearrangement uses TRBV7-8 and TRBJ2-7, with a possible D match to TRBD2 (5 bases). Germline CDR1 SGHVS, CDR2 FQNEAQ. CDR3 length equals 14 residues. Trimming took off 5 bases at V and 2 bases at J, with 13 bases between the two ends. CDR3 loop: CASSHPGSTYEQYF. The CDR3 nucleotides read TGTGCCAGCAGCCACCCGGGATCGACCTACGAGCAGTACTTC. The variable domain in full, completed from reference TRBV7-8 and TRBJ2-7, reads GAGVSQSPRYKVAKRGQDVALRCDPISGHVSLFWYQQALGQGPEFLTYFQNEAQLDKSGLPSDRFFAERPEGSVSTLKIQRTQQEDSAVYLCASSHPGSTYEQYFGPGTRLTVT.

This chain connects TRBV10-3 to TRBJ2-5; no reliable D call. Germline assignment: CDR1 ENHRY and CDR2 SYGVKD. V lost 8 bases, J lost 6 bases, and 16 bases lay in between. This CDR3 is 13 amino acids long. The CDR3 region has the DNA TGTGCCATCGGGCCCGAAAAGTTGAAGACCCAGTACTTC. Its translation: CAIGPEKLKTQYF.